Shown below are 25 T cell receptor beta chains from a single sample sequenced in a study of neurological immune-mediated disorders. Using its own MiXCR run on the 5' RACE reads, TCRdb lists one record per CDR3 protein. In the table there are about 36,000 distinct CDR3 sequences, about 9.4% of which are singletons. The sample was PBMCs. The receptors come from a woman aged 25-40 years with HTLV-1-associated myelopathy (HAM/TSP).

Many counts were recorded for this clonotype. The genes are TRBV20-1 and TRBJ1-6, with D uncertain. The V end lost 6 bases, the J end lost 4 bases, and 10 bases lay between the germline ends. The V gene's germline CDR1 is DFQATT and CDR2 SNEGSKA (reference sequence). The CDR3 is 13 residues long. CDR3 coding DNA: TGCAGTGCCTGGACCGATTATAATTCACCCCTCCACTTT. This sequence encodes CSAWTDYNSPLHF.

This clonotype was recorded many times. The chain recombines TRBV24-1 with TRBJ1-2, with a weak D call TRBD1 (6 bases). V dropped 3 bases and J dropped 4 bases, with 8 bases sitting between them. CDR1 and CDR2 from the germline V gene are KGHDR and SFDVKD. There are 13 residues in the CDR3. The CDR3 loop is CATSDVRGYGYTF. CDR3 DNA: TGTGCCACCAGTGATGTCAGGGGCTATGGCTACACCTTC.

The chain links TRBV20-1 to TRBJ2-3, with TRBD1 matching 7 bases. The CDR3 runs to 17 residues. The V segment lost 1 base and the J segment 2 bases; nucleotides outside the gene matches: 12. Germline CDR1 reads DFQATT; CDR2 reads SNEGSKA (reference sequence). This CDR3 reads CSARASSGQAITDTQYF. CDR3 DNA sequence: TGCAGTGCTAGAGCATCATCAGGACAGGCTATCACAGATACGCAGTATTTT.

A word on this clonotype: The junction differs from germline at one of its ends, possibly a read error. The chain combines TRBV9 with TRBJ1-1; D possibly corresponds to TRBD1 (5 bases). This CDR3 is 15 amino acids long. Germline V gives CDR1 SGDLS, CDR2 YYNGEE. This CDR3 is CASSVRDRGNAEAFF. CDR3 nucleotides: TGTGCCAGCAGCGTCCGGGACCGGGGGAACGCTGAAGCTTTCTTT. Full variable domain (rest looked up from reference TRBV9 and TRBJ1-1): DSGVTQTPKHLITATGQRVTLRCSPRSGDLSVYWYQQSLDQGLQFLIQYYNGEERAKGNILERFSAQQFPDLHSELNLSSLELGDSALYFCASSVRDRGNAEAFFGQGTRLTVV.

The genes are TRBV6-5 and TRBJ1-1; 9 nucleotides line up with TRBD1. Germline CDR1 reads MNHEY; CDR2 reads SVGAGI. This CDR3 has 18 residues. V lost 7 bases, J lost 5 bases, and 20 bases stayed unmatched. In nucleotides, the CDR3 is TGTGCCAGCACGGGACAGGGAAGGTGGGGACGGGGCTGGACTGAAGCTTTCTTT. Translation gives CASTGQGRWGRGWTEAFF.

This clonotype was counted ten times or more. This sequence joins TRBV20-1 and TRBJ1-2; 9 nucleotides align to TRBD1. The CDR3 is made up of 15 amino acids. The junction had 6 bases not matched to a gene; V was cut back by 0 bases and J by 4 bases. The germline gives CDR1 DFQATT, CDR2 SNEGSKA (reference sequence). CDR3 sequence reads: CSARELQGASYGYTF. The CDR3 DNA sequence: TGCAGTGCTAGAGAACTACAGGGGGCTTCCTATGGCTACACCTTC.

The chain is built from TRBV6-1 and TRBJ2-7; D may be TRBD2 (6 bases). CDR3 length: 14 residues. Trimming pared 1 base from V and 6 bases from J, leaving 13 bases between. Germline CDR1 reads MNHNS; CDR2 reads SASEGT. The CDR3 sequence: CASSEGREVREQYF. The CDR3, as DNA: TGTGCCAGCAGTGAAGGCAGGGAGGTCCGCGAGCAGTACTTC.

This sequence joins TRBV5-1 and TRBJ1-3; 9 bases map to TRBD1. V lost 4 bases, J lost 0 bases, and 20 bases stayed unmatched. Germline values: CDR1 SGHRS, CDR2 YFSETQ. The CDR3 spans 21 residues. As DNA, the CDR3 is TGCGCCAGCAGCCCAGGACAGGGGACCAATTCACCCCTCCACTCTGGAAACACCATATATTTT. Protein product: CASSPGQGTNSPLHSGNTIYF.

This clonotype has at least ten counts. The chain carries TRBV5-1 and TRBJ2-1, with TRBD2 identical over 12 bases. Germline V gene data show CDR1 as SGHRS and CDR2 as YFSETQ. The CDR3 totals 14 residues. Trimming took 4 bases from V and 8 from J; bases not matched to a gene: 4. The CDR3, as DNA: TGCGCCAGCAGCCCTAGCGGGGGGGCCTATGAGCAGTTCTTC. Translating it yields CASSPSGGAYEQFF. Full variable domain (missing parts from reference TRBV5-1 and TRBJ2-1): KAGVTQTPRYLIKTRGQQVTLSCSPISGHRSVSWYQQTPGQGLQFLFEYFSETQRNKGNFPGRFSGRQFSNSRSEMNVSTLELGDSALYLCASSPSGGAYEQFFGPGTRLTVL.

This clonotype was found many times. The chain links TRBV20-1 to TRBJ1-1; TRBD1 might be the D (5 bases). V was pared by 0 bases and J by 0 bases, with 20 bases between. This CDR3 has 18 residues. Looked up from germline, CDR1 is DFQATT and CDR2 is SNEGSKA (reference sequence). CDR3: CSARDLGPSVIMNTEAFF. The CDR3 DNA is TGCAGTGCTAGAGATTTGGGACCCTCAGTAATTATGAACACTGAAGCTTTCTTT.

This clonotype appeared many times. V and J are TRBV20-1 and TRBJ2-7; D tentatively fits TRBD1 or TRBD2 (5 bases each). The CDR3 spans 14 residues. Trimming cost V 2 bases and J 7 bases, with 18 bases left between them. Looked up from germline, CDR1 is DFQATT and CDR2 is SNEGSKA (reference sequence). The CDR3 loop is CSARTGTASREQYF. The CDR3 DNA reads TGCAGTGCTAGAACCGGGACGGCTAGCCGGGAGCAGTACTTC.

This clonotype was seen once. The V and J genes are TRBV5-1 and TRBJ2-7; 7 bases are a match to TRBD2. V trimming: 7 bases; J trimming: 3 bases; junction bases outside the gene matches: 10. The CDR3 length is 14 residues. Germline assignment: CDR1 SGHRS and CDR2 YFSETQ. As DNA, the CDR3 is TGCGCCAGCTCGATTATGCGGGGGAGCTACGAGCAGTACTTC. Encoded protein: CASSIMRGSYEQYF.

This clonotype was seen ten or more times. The DNA of the CDR3 is TGCAGTGCTGCGACAACCGACTCCTACGAGCAGTACTTC. Translated: CSAATTDSYEQYF. The V gene is TRBV20-1, the J gene TRBJ2-7, with D unclear. Trimming shortened V by 5 bases and J by 0 bases, and 11 bases separated the two germline ends. Germline lookup yields CDR1 DFQATT and CDR2 SNEGSKA (reference sequence). This CDR3 is built from 13 residues.

V gene TRBV20-1 combines with J gene TRBJ2-1; D is undetermined. Trimming pared 5 bases from V and 9 bases from J, leaving 20 bases between. The CDR3 totals 14 residues. The germline gives CDR1 DFQATT, CDR2 SNEGSKA (reference sequence). CDR3 region: CSAQTNSAIGEQFF. CDR3 DNA sequence: TGCAGTGCTCAGACGAACTCCGCCATTGGTGAGCAGTTCTTC.

The CDR3 here is CASSDSRGGAAEQFF. In DNA form, the CDR3 reads TGTGCCAGCAGTGACTCTCGCGGGGGGGCCGCTGAGCAGTTCTTC. The chain links TRBV6-4 to TRBJ2-1, with TRBD2 matching over 9 bases. Germline V lookup: CDR1 MRHNA, CDR2 SNTAGT. Trimming took 0 bases from V and 9 from J; bases not matched to a gene: 6. The CDR3 is 15 amino acids.

This sequence joins TRBV20-1 and TRBJ2-2, with D perhaps matching TRBD2 (7 bases). This CDR3 is built from 17 residues. Trimming removed 1 base at V and 2 bases at J, with 17 bases between. The germline V gene has CDR1 DFQATT and CDR2 SNEGSKA (reference sequence). Written as DNA, the CDR3 is TGCAGTGCTAGAGGGGGAGGGGGGGTGGCAAACACCGGGGAGCTGTTTTTT. Its protein is CSARGGGGVANTGELFF.

The V call is TRBV27, the J call TRBJ2-7; D is possibly TRBD1 (5 bases). This CDR3 comprises 13 residues. Trimming cost V 4 bases and J 2 bases, with 9 bases left between them. Germline assignment: CDR1 MNHEY and CDR2 SMNVEV (reference sequence). The CDR3 protein is CASSWGITYEQYF. The CDR3 nucleotides are TGTGCCAGCAGTTGGGGCATAACCTACGAGCAGTACTTC.

Many counts were recorded for this clonotype. The V and J genes are TRBV20-1 and TRBJ2-2; TRBD2 aligns across 7 bases. CDR3 length: 16 residues. Looked up from germline, CDR1 is DFQATT and CDR2 is SNEGSKA (reference sequence). Losses at the gene ends were 4 bases for V and 0 bases for J; bases not matched to a gene: 8. The CDR3 DNA follows: TGCAGTGCTAAGAGTGGCGGGGGTTCGAACACCGGGGAGCTGTTTTTT. Translated, it gives CSAKSGGGSNTGELFF.

This clonotype was detected ten times or more. V gene TRBV24-1 combines with J gene TRBJ1-3, with TRBD1 matching 7 bases. The length of the CDR3 is 16 residues. V gave up 4 bases and J gave up 1 base; unmatched junction bases: 6. Germline CDR1 KGHDR, CDR2 SFDVKD. The CDR3 DNA is TGTGCCACCAGTGACCGCGGGACAGCTTCTGGAAACACCATATATTTT. Protein product: CATSDRGTASGNTIYF.

In its sample, this clonotype was seen many times. The chain joins TRBV12-5 to TRBJ2-2, with D uncertain. CDR3 length equals 13 residues. From germline, CDR1 is LGHNT and CDR2 FRNRAP. The CDR3 DNA follows: TGTGTCCGAACATACGCGAACACCGGGGAGCTGTTTTTT. It is translated as CVRTYANTGELFF.

The V and J genes are TRBV7-8 and TRBJ2-6; D may be TRBD1 or TRBD2 (5 bases each). Germline V gene sequence: CDR1 SGHVS, CDR2 FQNEAQ. With 6 bases removed from V and 4 bases from J, the gap between germline ends came to 19 bases. The CDR3 is 17 amino acids. CDR3 residues: CASRPDRGESGANVLTF. The CDR3 DNA reads as TGTGCCAGCAGGCCCGACCGAGGGGAATCAGGGGCCAACGTCCTGACTTTC.

This clonotype was seen many times. The rearrangement uses TRBV5-1 and TRBJ1-1; D not resolved. V was clipped by 4 bases and J by 1 base, with 14 bases between them. The CDR3 is 15 residues long. From germline, CDR1 is SGHRS and CDR2 YFSETQ. The CDR3: CASSADKLRNTEAFF. DNA of the CDR3: TGCGCCAGCAGCGCCGACAAATTGCGGAACACTGAAGCTTTCTTT.

The sample holds many counts of this clonotype. The chain combines TRBV12-3 or TRBV12-4 with TRBJ2-3, with D possibly matching TRBD2 (6 bases). CDR3 size: 14 residues. The V gene lost 6 bases and the J gene lost 4 bases, with 14 bases spanning the gap. The CDR3 DNA is TGTGCCAGCAGCCGCCCTAGCGACCCAGATACGCAGTATTTT. It is translated as CASSRPSDPDTQYF.

This clonotype is medium-sized (0.01 to 0.1%) in the sample. The chain links TRBV28 to TRBJ2-3; 9 nucleotides align to TRBD1. Germline V gene sequence: CDR1 MDHEN, CDR2 SYDVKM. This CDR3 comprises 16 residues. V shed 5 bases, J shed 0 bases, and the junction held 6 bases outside the gene matches. CDR3 protein: CASSITGTGSTDTQYF. CDR3 nucleotides: TGTGCCAGCAGTATCACCGGGACAGGGAGCACAGATACGCAGTATTTT.

This clonotype was seen at least ten times. The rearrangement uses TRBV3-1 and TRBJ2-7, with D hard to call. CDR1 and CDR2 from the germline V gene are LGHDT and YNNKEL (reference sequence). V lost 3 bases and J 6 bases, leaving 15 bases between the germline ends. This CDR3 contains 14 residues. The CDR3 bases are TGTGCCAGCAGCCATCCCTCCGGCAACTCCGAGCAGTACTTC. It encodes CASSHPSGNSEQYF.